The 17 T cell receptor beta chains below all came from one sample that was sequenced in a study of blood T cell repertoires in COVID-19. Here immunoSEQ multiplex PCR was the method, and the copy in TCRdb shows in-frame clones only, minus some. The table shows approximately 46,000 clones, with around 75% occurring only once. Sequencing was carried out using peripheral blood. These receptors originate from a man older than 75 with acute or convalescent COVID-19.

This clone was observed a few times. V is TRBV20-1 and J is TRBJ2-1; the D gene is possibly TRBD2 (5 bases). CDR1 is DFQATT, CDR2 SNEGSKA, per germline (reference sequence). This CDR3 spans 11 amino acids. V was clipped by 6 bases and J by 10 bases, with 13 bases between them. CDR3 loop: CSAQEEDEQFF. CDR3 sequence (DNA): TGCAGTGCCCAGGAGGAGGACGAGCAGTTCTTC.

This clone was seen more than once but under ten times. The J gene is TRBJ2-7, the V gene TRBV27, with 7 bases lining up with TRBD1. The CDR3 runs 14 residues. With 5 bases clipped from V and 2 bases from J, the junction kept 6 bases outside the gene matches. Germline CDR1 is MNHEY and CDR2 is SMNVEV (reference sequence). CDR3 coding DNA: TGTGCCAGCAGTACCGGGACAGATACCTACGAGCAGTACTTC. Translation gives CASSTGTDTYEQYF.

The CDR3 nucleotides are TGTGCCAGCAGGCAGGGACAGGTGGGGACTGAAGCTTTCTTT. It yields the protein CASRQGQVGTEAFF. The rearrangement joins TRBV7-9 to TRBJ1-1, with 8 nucleotides matching TRBD1. The V gene end was trimmed by 6 bases and the J gene end by 5 bases; junction bases not matched to a gene: 8. Per the germline V gene, CDR1 is SEHNR and CDR2 is FQNEAQ (reference sequence). The CDR3 consists of 14 residues.

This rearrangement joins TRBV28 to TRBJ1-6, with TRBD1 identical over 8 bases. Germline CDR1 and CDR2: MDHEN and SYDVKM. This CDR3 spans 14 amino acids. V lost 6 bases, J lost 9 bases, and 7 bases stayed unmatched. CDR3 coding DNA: TGTGCCAGCAGACCCGGACAGGGCGGTTCACCCCTCCACTTT. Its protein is CASRPGQGGSPLHF.

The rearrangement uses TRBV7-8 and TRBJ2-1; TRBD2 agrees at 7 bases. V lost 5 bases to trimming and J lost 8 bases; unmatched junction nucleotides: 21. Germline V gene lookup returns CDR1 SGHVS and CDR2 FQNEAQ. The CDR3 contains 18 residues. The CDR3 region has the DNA TGTGCCAGCAGCCCTAGGGCAGTGGCGGGAGTAGCTGGGGATGAGCAGTTCTTC. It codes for CASSPRAVAGVAGDEQFF.

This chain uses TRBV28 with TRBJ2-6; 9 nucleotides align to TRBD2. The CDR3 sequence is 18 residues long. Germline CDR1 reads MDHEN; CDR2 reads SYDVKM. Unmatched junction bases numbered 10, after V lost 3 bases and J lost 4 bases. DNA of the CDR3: TGTGCCAGCAGTTTCCCACCTAGCGGGGTACCCGGGGCCAACGTCCTGACTTTC. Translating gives CASSFPPSGVPGANVLTF.

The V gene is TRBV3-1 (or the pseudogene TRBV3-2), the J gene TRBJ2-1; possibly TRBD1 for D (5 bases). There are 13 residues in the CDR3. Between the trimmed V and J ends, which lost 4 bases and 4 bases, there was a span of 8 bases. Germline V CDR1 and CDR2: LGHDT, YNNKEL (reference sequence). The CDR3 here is CASSRQGYNEQFF. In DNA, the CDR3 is TGTGCCAGCAGCCGCCAGGGATACAATGAGCAGTTCTTC.

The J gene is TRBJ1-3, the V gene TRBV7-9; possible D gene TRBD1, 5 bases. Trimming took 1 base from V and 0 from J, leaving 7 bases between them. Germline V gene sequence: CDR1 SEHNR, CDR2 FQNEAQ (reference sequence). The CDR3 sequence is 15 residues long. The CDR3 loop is CASSLGGGSGNTIYF. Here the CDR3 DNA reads TGTGCCAGCAGCTTAGGCGGGGGCTCTGGAAACACCATATATTTT.

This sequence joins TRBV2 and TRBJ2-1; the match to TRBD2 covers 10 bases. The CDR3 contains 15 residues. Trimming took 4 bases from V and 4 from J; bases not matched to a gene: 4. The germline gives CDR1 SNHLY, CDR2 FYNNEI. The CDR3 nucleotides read TGTGCCAGCAGTGCGCCAGCGGGAGGGTACAATGAGCAGTTCTTC. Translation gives CASSAPAGGYNEQFF.

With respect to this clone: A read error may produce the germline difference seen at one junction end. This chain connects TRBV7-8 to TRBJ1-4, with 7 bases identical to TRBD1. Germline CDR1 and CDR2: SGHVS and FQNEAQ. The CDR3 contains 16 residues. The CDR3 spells CASSLAQTGVNEKLFF. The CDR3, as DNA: TGCGCCAGCAGCTTAGCGCAAACAGGGGTTAATGAAAAACTGTTTTTT. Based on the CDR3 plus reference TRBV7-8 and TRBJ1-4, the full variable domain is GAGVSQSPRYKVAKRGQDVALRCDPISGHVSLFWYQQALGQGPEFLTYFQNEAQLDKSGLPSDRFFAERPEGSVSTLKIQRTQQEDSAVYLCASSLAQTGVNEKLFFGSGTQLSVL.

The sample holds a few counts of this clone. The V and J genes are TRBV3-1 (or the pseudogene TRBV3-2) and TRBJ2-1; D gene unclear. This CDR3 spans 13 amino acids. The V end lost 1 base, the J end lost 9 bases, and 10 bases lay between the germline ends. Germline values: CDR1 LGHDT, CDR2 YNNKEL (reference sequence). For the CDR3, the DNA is TGTGCCAGCAGCCAAGGCAGGAAAGGTGAGCAGTTCTTC. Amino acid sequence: CASSQGRKGEQFF.

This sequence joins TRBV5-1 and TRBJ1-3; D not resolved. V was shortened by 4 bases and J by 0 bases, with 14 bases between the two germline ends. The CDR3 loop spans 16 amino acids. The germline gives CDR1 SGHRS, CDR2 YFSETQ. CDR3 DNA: TGCGCCAGCAGCCCAGGAGGTACTAACTCTGGAAACACCATATATTTT. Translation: CASSPGGTNSGNTIYF.

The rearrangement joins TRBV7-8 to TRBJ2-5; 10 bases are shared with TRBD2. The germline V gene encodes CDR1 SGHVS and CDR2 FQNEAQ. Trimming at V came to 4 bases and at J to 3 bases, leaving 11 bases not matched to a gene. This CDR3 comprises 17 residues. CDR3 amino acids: CASSWRASGRGEETQYF. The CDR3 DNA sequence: TGTGCCAGCAGCTGGCGGGCTAGCGGGAGAGGGGAAGAGACCCAGTACTTC.

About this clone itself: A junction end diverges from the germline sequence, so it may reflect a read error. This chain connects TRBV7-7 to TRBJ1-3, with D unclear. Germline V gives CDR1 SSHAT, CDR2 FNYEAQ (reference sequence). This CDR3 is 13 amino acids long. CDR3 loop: CASSLLDGNTIYF. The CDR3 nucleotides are TGTGCTAGCAGCTTATTAGATGGAAACACCATATATTTT.

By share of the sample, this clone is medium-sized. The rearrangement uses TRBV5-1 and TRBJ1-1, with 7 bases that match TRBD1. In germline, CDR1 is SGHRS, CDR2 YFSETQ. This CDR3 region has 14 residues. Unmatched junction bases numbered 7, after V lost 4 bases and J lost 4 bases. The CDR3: CASSGTDAGTEAFF. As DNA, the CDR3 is TGCGCCAGCAGCGGGACAGACGCGGGCACTGAAGCTTTCTTT.

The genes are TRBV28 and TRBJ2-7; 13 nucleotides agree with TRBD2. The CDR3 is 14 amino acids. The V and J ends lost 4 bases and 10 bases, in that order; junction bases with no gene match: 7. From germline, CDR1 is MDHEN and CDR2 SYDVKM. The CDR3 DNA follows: TGTGCCAGCAGTTCCGGGACTAGCGGGACCTCCCAGTACTTC. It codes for CASSSGTSGTSQYF.

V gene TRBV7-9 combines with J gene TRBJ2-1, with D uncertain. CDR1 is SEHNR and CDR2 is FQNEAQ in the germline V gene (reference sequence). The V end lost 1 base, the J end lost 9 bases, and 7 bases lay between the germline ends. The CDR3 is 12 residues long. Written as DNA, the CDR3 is TGTGCCAGCAGCTTAGTCTCGGGTGAGCAGTTCTTC. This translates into CASSLVSGEQFF.